The 24 T cell receptor beta chains presented below share a single source sample, sequenced in a study of technical replicates of blood from several donors. TCRdb's table, derived via immunoSEQ multiplex PCR, lists solely in-frame clones and lacks some. The data hold about 76,000 clones, with roughly 90% observed a single time. The sample taken for sequencing was T cells isolated from PBMCs. These receptors were collected from a human donor in good health.

V and J are TRBV4-2 and TRBJ1-5; D might be TRBD1 (6 bases). This CDR3 spans 16 amino acids. Trimming stripped 4 bases from V and 3 bases from J, with 16 bases between. Germline V gene lookup returns CDR1 LGHNA and CDR2 YNFKEQ. The DNA of the CDR3 is TGTGCCAGCAGCCCAACGAAGGACAGCTTCAATCAGCCCCAGCATTTT. This gives the protein CASSPTKDSFNQPQHF.

The rearrangement uses TRBV29-1 and TRBJ2-5; D is perhaps TRBD1 (6 bases). Trimming took off 6 bases at V and 2 bases at J, with 13 bases between the two ends. Germline CDR1 reads SQVTM; CDR2 reads ANQGSEA. This CDR3 is built from 13 residues. This chain's CDR3 is CSVFKDSQETQYF. Written as DNA, the CDR3 is TGCAGCGTCTTCAAGGACAGTCAAGAGACCCAGTACTTC.

This chain's CDR3 is CASSIDRAGVEQYF. The DNA of the CDR3 is TGTGCCAGCAGTATTGACAGGGCTGGCGTCGAGCAGTACTTC. The chain links TRBV5-4 to TRBJ2-7, with 7 bases fitting TRBD1. The length of the CDR3 is 14 residues. The germline V gene has CDR1 SGHNT and CDR2 YYREEE (reference sequence). After removal of 5 bases from V and 6 bases from J, the junction contained 11 bases not matched to a gene. The full variable domain, its missing parts supplied by reference TRBV5-4 and TRBJ2-7, is ETGVTQSPTHLIKTRGQQVTLRCSSQSGHNTVSWYQQALGQGPQFIFQYYREEENGRGNFPPRFSGLQFPNYSSELNVNALELDDSALYLCASSIDRAGVEQYFGPGTRLTVT.

There are a few counts of this clone. The CDR3 nucleotides read TGTGCCAGCGCCCCATCGACAGGGACAAATGAAAAACTGTTTTTT. It encodes CASAPSTGTNEKLFF. The chain has TRBV2 and TRBJ1-4, with 7 positions matching TRBD1. Germline assignment: CDR1 SNHLY and CDR2 FYNNEI. The CDR3 has 15 residues. Unmatched junction bases numbered 11, after V lost 8 bases and J lost 5 bases. Combining the CDR3 with reference TRBV2 and TRBJ1-4 gives the whole variable domain EPEVTQTPSHQVTQMGQEVILRCVPISNHLYFYWYRQILGQKVEFLVSFYNNEISEKSEIFDDQFSVERPDGSNFTLKIRSTKLEDSAMYFCASAPSTGTNEKLFFGSGTQLSVL.

CDR3: CASSPGQTYEQYF. The CDR3 region has the DNA TGTGCCAGCAGCCCCGGACAGACCTACGAGCAGTACTTC. The chain is built from TRBV9 and TRBJ2-7, with D possibly TRBD1 on 6 matching bases. Germline CDR1 is SGDLS and CDR2 is YYNGEE. CDR3 length: 13 amino acids. The V and J ends lost 4 bases and 2 bases respectively, with 10 bases between them.

The chain carries TRBV7-8 and TRBJ1-5, with D perhaps matching TRBD1 (5 bases). Germline V lookup: CDR1 SGHVS, CDR2 FQNEAQ. This CDR3 comprises 13 residues. V dropped 5 bases and J dropped 4 bases, with 9 bases sitting between them. CDR3 nucleotides: TGTGCCAGCAGCCAACAGGTGAATCAGCCCCAGCATTTT. It codes for CASSQQVNQPQHF.

The V and J genes are TRBV5-4 and TRBJ2-1, with D possibly matching TRBD2 (7 bases). This CDR3 is built from 18 residues. The germline CDR1 and CDR2 sequences are SGHNT and YYREEE (reference sequence). Trimming stripped 6 bases from V and 5 bases from J, with 27 bases between. CDR3: CASTPRGGRAYTDNEQFF. CDR3 nucleotides: TGTGCCAGCACCCCGAGGGGGGGCCGAGCATATACCGACAATGAGCAGTTCTTC.

The rearrangement joins TRBV10-3 to TRBJ1-1; possible D gene TRBD1, 6 bases. V was shortened by 6 bases and J by 1 base, with 15 bases between the two germline ends. Germline V CDR1 and CDR2: ENHRY, SYGVKD. The CDR3 is made up of 15 amino acids. Here the CDR3 reads CAIRDSHGGNTEAFF. The CDR3 region has the DNA TGTGCCATCAGGGACAGCCATGGGGGGAACACTGAAGCTTTCTTT.

Turning to this clone: The germline gene is not matched at one end of the junction; a read error may be the cause. V and J are TRBV11-2 and TRBJ2-5; the D is unclear. Germline V CDR1 and CDR2: SGHAT, FQNNGV. CDR3 length: 15 residues. Here the CDR3 reads CASSLATSPQEAQYF. CDR3 sequence (DNA): TGTGCCAGCAGCTTGGCTACAAGTCCTCAAGAGGCCCAGTACTTC.

The chain uses TRBV6-1 and TRBJ2-4; TRBD1 matches at 7 bases. The trim removed 6 bases at V and 4 bases at J, leaving 3 bases unmatched. Germline V CDR1 and CDR2: MNHNS, SASEGT. CDR3 length: 13 amino acids. CDR3 sequence (DNA): TGTGCCAGCAGAGGGACAGATAAAAACATTCAGTACTTC. Encoded protein: CASRGTDKNIQYF.

This rearrangement joins TRBV6-6 to TRBJ2-2, with no clear D. Germline V CDR1 and CDR2: MNHNY, SVGAGI (reference sequence). The length of the CDR3 is 12 residues. The germline V and J ends were trimmed by 6 bases and 6 bases, with 8 bases remaining between them. CDR3: CASRPRAGELFF. The DNA of the CDR3 is TGTGCCAGCAGGCCCCGGGCCGGGGAGCTGTTTTTT.

This clone was picked up one time. The CDR3 DNA sequence: TGTGCCAGCAGCTTGAGGGGGGGGACCTACAATGAGCAGTTCTTC. Translating it yields CASSLRGGTYNEQFF. This chain connects TRBV5-6 to TRBJ2-1; possible D gene TRBD2, 7 bases. Germline loops: CDR1 SGHDT, CDR2 YYEEEE. Trimming left V 1 base short and J 2 bases short, with 10 bases between. This CDR3 has 15 amino acids.

The chain's CDR3 is CSGARGLNTEAFF. CDR3 nucleotides: TGCAGCGGGGCCAGGGGGCTTAACACTGAAGCTTTCTTT. The rearrangement uses TRBV29-1 and TRBJ1-1; 8 bases agree with TRBD1. J was trimmed by 2 bases and V by 7 bases; bases with no gene match: 6. CDR1 SQVTM and CDR2 ANQGSEA come from the germline V gene. There are 13 residues in the CDR3. Complete variable domain (other parts from reference TRBV29-1 and TRBJ1-1): SAVISQKPSRDICQRGTSLTIQCQVDSQVTMMFWYRQQPGQSLTLIATANQGSEATYESGFVIDKFPISRPNLTFSTLTVSNMSPEDSSIYLCSGARGLNTEAFFGQGTRLTVV.

Remarks on this clone: Germline is not matched at one junction end, which may reflect a read error. The CDR3: CASSLGASGEETQYF. In DNA, the CDR3 is TGTGCTAGCAGCTTAGGAGCTAGCGGGGAAGAGACCCAGTACTTC. The chain combines TRBV7-7 with TRBJ2-5, with TRBD2 matching over 9 bases. Germline V lookup: CDR1 SSHAT, CDR2 FNYEAQ (reference sequence). This CDR3 is built from 15 residues.

This rearrangement joins TRBV10-1 to TRBJ2-7, with D perhaps TRBD1 or TRBD2 (9 bases each). V gave up 4 bases and J gave up 6 bases, with 34 bases separating them. The CDR3 loop spans 20 amino acids. CDR1 and CDR2 (germline): WNHNN, SYGVQD (reference sequence). This CDR3 reads CASSVWTGDAAGGPSGEQYF. The CDR3 nucleotides are TGCGCCAGCAGTGTTTGGACAGGGGATGCGGCGGGAGGGCCCTCTGGCGAGCAGTACTTC.

The V gene is TRBV6-4, the J gene TRBJ1-3; D remains ambiguous. The germline V gene has CDR1 MRHNA and CDR2 SNTAGT. V lost 5 bases, J lost 6 bases, and 11 bases lay in between. This CDR3 has 13 amino acids. CDR3 coding DNA: TGTGCCAGCAGTCTGGAGAGGGTAAACACCATATATTTT. Amino acid sequence: CASSLERVNTIYF.

The chain has TRBV27 and TRBJ1-4; TRBD1 matches 8 bases. Germline V gene data show CDR1 as MNHEY and CDR2 as SMNVEV (reference sequence). The CDR3 sequence is 15 residues long. J was trimmed by 5 bases and V by 5 bases; bases with no gene match: 7. The CDR3 DNA is TGTGCCAGCAGTCCCGGACAGGGAGGGAATGAAAAACTGTTTTTT. It specifies CASSPGQGGNEKLFF. Looking up the rest from reference TRBV27 and TRBJ1-4 gives the full variable domain: EAQVTQNPRYLITVTGKKLTVTCSQNMNHEYMSWYRQDPGLGLRQIYYSMNVEVTDKGDVPEGYKVSRKEKRNFPLILESPSPNQTSLYFCASSPGQGGNEKLFFGSGTQLSVL.

The rearrangement uses TRBV7-9 and TRBJ2-1; possibly TRBD2 for D (6 bases). Trimming removed 8 bases from V and 0 bases from J, with 14 bases in between. The CDR3 sequence is 15 residues long. Germline loops: CDR1 SEHNR, CDR2 FQNEAQ (reference sequence). CDR3 sequence reads: CASWRGGSSYNEQFF. The CDR3 DNA is TGTGCCAGCTGGCGGGGAGGCAGCTCCTACAATGAGCAGTTCTTC.

The rearrangement joins TRBV4-1 to TRBJ1-4; 9 bases map to TRBD1. The germline CDR1 and CDR2 sequences are MGHRA and YSYEKL. This CDR3 is built from 15 residues. Trimming at V came to 4 bases and at J to 5 bases, leaving 5 bases not matched to a gene. This CDR3 is CASSLSDRGNEKLFF. The CDR3 nucleotides read TGCGCCAGCAGCCTTTCGGACAGGGGAAATGAAAAACTGTTTTTT.

Regarding this clone: An end of the junction differs from the germline gene, which may be a read error. The rearrangement joins TRBV5-1 to TRBJ1-2; perhaps TRBD1 as D (5 bases). The CDR3 length is 15 residues. Germline V gene data show CDR1 as SGHRS and CDR2 as YFSETQ. The CDR3 sequence: CASSLAGTYPYGYTF. The CDR3 DNA is TGCGCCAGCAGTTTAGCCGGGACTTACCCCTATGGTTACACCTTC.

The chain couples TRBV14 to TRBJ2-7, with 10 bases aligning to TRBD2. This CDR3 comprises 16 residues. In germline, CDR1 is SGHDN, CDR2 FVKESK. Trimming removed 4 bases from V and 3 bases from J; junction bases left unmatched: 9. CDR3 sequence (DNA): TGTGCCAGCAGCCGACTCTTCTCTAGCGGGAGCTACGAGCAGTACTTC. Amino acid sequence: CASSRLFSSGSYEQYF.

The V call is TRBV6-5, the J call TRBJ2-5; tentative D call: TRBD1 (5 bases). This CDR3 spans 16 amino acids. Looked up from germline, CDR1 is MNHEY and CDR2 is SVGAGI. Trimming took 4 bases from V and 3 from J, leaving 18 bases between them. For the CDR3, the DNA is TGTGCCAGCAGTTTCCACGTACTCAGGGCAGAAGAGACCCAGTACTTC. Its translation is CASSFHVLRAEETQYF.

This chain links TRBV18 with TRBJ2-1; 8 nucleotides agree with TRBD2. The V gene end was trimmed by 2 bases and the J gene end by 4 bases; junction bases not matched to a gene: 4. This CDR3 region has 15 residues. Germline V gene data show CDR1 as KGHSH and CDR2 as LQKENI. CDR3 protein: CASSPTSGSYNEQFF. The CDR3 bases are TGTGCCAGCTCACCAACTAGCGGCTCATACAATGAGCAGTTCTTC.

The genes are TRBV7-9 and TRBJ2-7, with 9 bases matching TRBD2. Trimming removed 3 bases from V and 2 bases from J; junction bases left unmatched: 5. CDR1 and CDR2 (germline): SEHNR, FQNEAQ (reference sequence). The CDR3 covers 15 residues. In nucleotides, the CDR3 is TGTGCCAGCAGCTTTCCTAGCGGGGTTGCCTACGAGCAGTACTTC. This encodes CASSFPSGVAYEQYF.